This T cell receptor beta chain was sequenced for a study of shared clonotypes between healthy human individuals. The protocol was immunoSEQ multiplex PCR, while the TCRdb copy is restricted to in-frame clones and leaves out a portion. The top ten clones hold approximately 1.8% of a sample with under 850,000 clones, around 77% of them seen once. Trimming shortened V by 6 bases and J by 4 bases, and 15 bases separated the two germline ends. This CDR3 has 14 amino acids. The germline V gene encodes CDR1 LNHDA and CDR2 SQIVND (reference sequence). This clone was picked up a small number of times. V usage is TRBV19 and J usage is TRBJ1-1; maybe TRBD1 (5 bases). The sequenced sample consisted of memory CD4+ T cells sorted from blood. Stated subset: CD45RA-negative fraction. This TCR was recovered from a woman aged 30 to 39 in good health. The CDR3 nucleotides are TGTGCCAGTAGATCTCAGGGCTGGTCCACTGAAGCTTTCTTT. This gives the protein CASRSQGWSTEAFF.